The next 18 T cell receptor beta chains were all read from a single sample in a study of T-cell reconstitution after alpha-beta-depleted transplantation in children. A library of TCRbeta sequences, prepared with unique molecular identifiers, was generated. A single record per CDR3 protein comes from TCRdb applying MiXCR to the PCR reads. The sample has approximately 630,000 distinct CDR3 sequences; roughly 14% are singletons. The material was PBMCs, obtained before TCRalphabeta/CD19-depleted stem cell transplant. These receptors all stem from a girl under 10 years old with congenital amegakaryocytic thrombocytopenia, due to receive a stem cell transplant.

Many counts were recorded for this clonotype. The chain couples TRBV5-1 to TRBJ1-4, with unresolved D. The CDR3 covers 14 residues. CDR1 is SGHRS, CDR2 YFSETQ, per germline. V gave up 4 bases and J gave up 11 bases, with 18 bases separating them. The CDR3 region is CASSETGGGWKLFF. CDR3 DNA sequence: TGCGCCAGCAGCGAAACGGGAGGAGGCTGGAAACTGTTTTTT.

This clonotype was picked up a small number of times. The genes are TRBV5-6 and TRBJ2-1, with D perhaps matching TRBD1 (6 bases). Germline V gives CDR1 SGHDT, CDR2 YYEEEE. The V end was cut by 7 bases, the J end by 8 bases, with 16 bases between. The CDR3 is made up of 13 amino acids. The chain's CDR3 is CASHQGRWDEQFF. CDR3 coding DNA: TGTGCCAGCCACCAGGGGCGCTGGGATGAGCAGTTCTTC.

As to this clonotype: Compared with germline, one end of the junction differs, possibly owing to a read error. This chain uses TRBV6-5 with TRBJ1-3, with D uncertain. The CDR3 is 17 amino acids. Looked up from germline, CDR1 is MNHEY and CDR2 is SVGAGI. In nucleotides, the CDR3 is TGTGCCAGCAGTTGCACGACCTCCTGGAACTCTAGAAACACCATATATTTT. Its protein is CASSCTTSWNSRNTIYF.

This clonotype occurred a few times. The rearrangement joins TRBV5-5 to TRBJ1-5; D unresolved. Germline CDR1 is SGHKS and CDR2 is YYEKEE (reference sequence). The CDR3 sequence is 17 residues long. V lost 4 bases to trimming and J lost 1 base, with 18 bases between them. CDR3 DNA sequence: TGTGCCAGCAGCCACCGGGGTGTGGGGTACAGCAATCAGCCCCAGCATTTT. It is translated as CASSHRGVGYSNQPQHF.

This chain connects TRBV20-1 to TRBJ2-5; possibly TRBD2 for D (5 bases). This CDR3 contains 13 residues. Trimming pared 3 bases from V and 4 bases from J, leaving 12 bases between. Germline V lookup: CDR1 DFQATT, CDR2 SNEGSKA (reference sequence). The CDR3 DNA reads TGCAGTGCTAGGGAAACTAGGAGAGAGACCCAGTACTTC. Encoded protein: CSARETRRETQYF.

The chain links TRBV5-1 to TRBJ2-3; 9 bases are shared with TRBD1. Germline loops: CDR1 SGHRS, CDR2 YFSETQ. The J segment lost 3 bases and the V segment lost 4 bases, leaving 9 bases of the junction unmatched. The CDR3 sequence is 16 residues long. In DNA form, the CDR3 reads TGCGCCAGCAGCCACGGACAGGGGTTGAGTACAGATACGCAGTATTTT. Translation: CASSHGQGLSTDTQYF.

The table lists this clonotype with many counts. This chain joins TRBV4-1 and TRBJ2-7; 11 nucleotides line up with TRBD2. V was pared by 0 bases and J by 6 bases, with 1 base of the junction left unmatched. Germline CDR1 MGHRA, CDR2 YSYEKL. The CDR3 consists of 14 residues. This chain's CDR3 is CASSQETSGIEQYF. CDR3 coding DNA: TGCGCCAGCAGCCAAGAGACTAGCGGGATCGAGCAGTACTTC.

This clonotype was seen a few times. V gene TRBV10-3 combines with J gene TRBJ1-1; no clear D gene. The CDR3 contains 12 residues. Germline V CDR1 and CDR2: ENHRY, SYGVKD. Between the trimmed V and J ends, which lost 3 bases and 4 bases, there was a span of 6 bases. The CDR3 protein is CAISERGTEAFF. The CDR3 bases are TGTGCCATCAGTGAACGGGGCACTGAAGCTTTCTTT.

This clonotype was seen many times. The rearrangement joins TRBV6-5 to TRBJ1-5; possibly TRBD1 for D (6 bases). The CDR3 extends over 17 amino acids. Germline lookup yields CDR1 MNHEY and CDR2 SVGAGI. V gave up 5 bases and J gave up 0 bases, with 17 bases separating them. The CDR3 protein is CASSPKGGGISNQPQHF. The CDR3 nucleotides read TGTGCCAGCAGTCCTAAAGGGGGGGGCATTAGCAATCAGCCCCAGCATTTT.

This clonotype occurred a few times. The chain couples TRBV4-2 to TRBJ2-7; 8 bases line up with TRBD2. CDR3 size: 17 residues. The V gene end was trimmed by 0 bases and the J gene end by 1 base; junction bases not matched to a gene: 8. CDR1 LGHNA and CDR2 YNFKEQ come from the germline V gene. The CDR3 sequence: CASSQDTSGTPSYEQYF. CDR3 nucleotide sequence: TGTGCCAGCAGCCAAGATACTAGCGGAACACCTTCCTACGAGCAGTACTTC.

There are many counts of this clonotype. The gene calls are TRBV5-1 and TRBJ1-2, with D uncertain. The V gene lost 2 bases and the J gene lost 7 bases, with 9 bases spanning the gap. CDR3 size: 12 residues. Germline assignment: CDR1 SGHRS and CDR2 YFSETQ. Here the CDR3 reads CASSFWAAGYTF. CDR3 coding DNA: TGCGCCAGCAGCTTCTGGGCAGCTGGCTACACCTTC.

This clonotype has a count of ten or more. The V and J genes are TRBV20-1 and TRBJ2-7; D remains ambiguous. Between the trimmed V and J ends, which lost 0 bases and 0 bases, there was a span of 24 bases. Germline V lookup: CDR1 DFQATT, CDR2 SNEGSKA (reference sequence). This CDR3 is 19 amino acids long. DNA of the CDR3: TGCAGTGCTAGAGATCCGTCGGGCCTGGTTCCTTCCAGCTCCTACGAGCAGTACTTC. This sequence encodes CSARDPSGLVPSSSYEQYF.

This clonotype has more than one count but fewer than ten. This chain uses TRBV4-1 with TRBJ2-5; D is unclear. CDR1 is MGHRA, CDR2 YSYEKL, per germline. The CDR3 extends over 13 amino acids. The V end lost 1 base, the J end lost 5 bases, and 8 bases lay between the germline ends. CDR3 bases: TGCGCCAGCAGCCAAGTGGCGCGGGAGACCCAGTACTTC. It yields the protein CASSQVARETQYF.

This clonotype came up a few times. This CDR3 reads CSARDSDRGDYGYTF. The CDR3 DNA sequence: TGCAGTGCTAGAGACTCGGACAGGGGGGACTATGGCTACACCTTC. The chain uses TRBV20-1 and TRBJ1-2, with TRBD1 identical over 10 bases. The CDR3 spans 15 residues. With 0 bases clipped from V and 3 bases from J, the junction kept 4 bases outside the gene matches. CDR1 and CDR2 from the germline V gene are DFQATT and SNEGSKA (reference sequence).

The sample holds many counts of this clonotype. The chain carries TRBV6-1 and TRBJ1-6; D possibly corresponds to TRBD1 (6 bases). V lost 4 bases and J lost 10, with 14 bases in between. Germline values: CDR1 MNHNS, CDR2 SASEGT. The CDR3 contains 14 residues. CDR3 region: CASSAGVERSPLHF. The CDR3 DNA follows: TGTGCCAGCAGTGCAGGGGTGGAGCGATCACCCCTCCACTTT.

CDR3 bases: TGCAGTGCTTTAGGGGACAGGAATTACGAGCAGTACTTC. Translated, it gives CSALGDRNYEQYF. This chain connects TRBV20-1 to TRBJ2-7; 8 nucleotides line up with TRBD1. From germline, CDR1 is DFQATT and CDR2 SNEGSKA (reference sequence). The CDR3 has 13 amino acids. With V trimmed by 5 bases and J by 4 bases, 7 bases remained unmatched.

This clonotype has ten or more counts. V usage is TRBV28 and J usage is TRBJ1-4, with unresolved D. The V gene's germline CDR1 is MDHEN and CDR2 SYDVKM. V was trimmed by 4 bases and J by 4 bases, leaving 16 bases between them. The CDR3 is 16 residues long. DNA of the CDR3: TGTGCCAGCAGTTCTCCCGCCTCCCACAATAATGAAAAACTGTTTTTT. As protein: CASSSPASHNNEKLFF.

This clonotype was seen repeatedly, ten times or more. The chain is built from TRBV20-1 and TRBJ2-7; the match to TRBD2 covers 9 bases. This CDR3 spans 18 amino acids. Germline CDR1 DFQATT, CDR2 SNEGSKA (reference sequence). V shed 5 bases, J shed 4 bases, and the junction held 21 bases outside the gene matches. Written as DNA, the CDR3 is TGCAGTGCTCCGCGATCCGGTTTAATAGCGGGAGTCGGTTACGAGCAGTACTTC. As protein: CSAPRSGLIAGVGYEQYF.